This TCR beta chain appears in the sequencing data of a study of T cells in Graves' hyperthyroidism and ophthalmopathy. Trimming removed 6 bases at V and 1 base at J, with 9 bases between. CDR3 length: 14 residues. Amplification yielded TCR beta CDR3 regions, with RNA transcripts as the source. Using the HTBI primer set, a first-round RT-PCR was run on the TCR CDR3. MiXCR was run by TCRdb on the multiplex PCR reads, yielding one entry per CDR3 protein. The sample consists of about 350,000 distinct CDR3 sequences, approximately 14% of them appearing once. This clonotype was recorded many times. This receptor was identified in a woman in her 30s with Graves' hyperthyroidism. The genes are TRBV12-3 or TRBV12-4 and TRBJ1-4, with D perhaps matching TRBD1 (6 bases). The sequencing input was blood. The DNA for the CDR3 is TGTGCCAGCAGCCCAGGGGTAACTAATGAAAAACTGTTTTTT. Its translation: CASSPGVTNEKLFF.